One sample yielded the 31 T cell receptor beta chains listed below, sequenced in a study of blood T cell repertoires in COVID-19. Here immunoSEQ multiplex PCR was the method, and the copy in TCRdb shows in-frame clones only, minus some. The data show 490,000 or so clones, approximately 86% seen once. Sequencing was carried out using PBMCs or T cells enriched from blood (not recorded which). Receptors originate from a woman aged 55-69 years who had recovered from COVID-19.

The chain employs TRBV27 and TRBJ1-5; D gene ambiguous. The ends were cut back, 2 bases at V and 6 bases at J, with 11 bases in the middle. Germline V gives CDR1 MNHEY, CDR2 SMNVEV (reference sequence). The CDR3 has 14 residues. CDR3 in amino acids: CASSLGREGQPQHF. CDR3 bases: TGTGCCAGCAGTTTAGGTAGGGAGGGTCAGCCCCAGCATTTT.

The chain joins TRBV5-8 to TRBJ2-7; 7 nucleotides line up with TRBD2. CDR3 length: 14 amino acids. Looked up from germline, CDR1 is SGHTS and CDR2 is YDEGEE. The junction had 1 base not matched to a gene; V was cut back by 1 base and J by 0 bases. The CDR3 DNA reads as TGTGCCAGCAGCTTGACTAGCGCCTCCTACGAGCAGTACTTC. It encodes CASSLTSASYEQYF.

The chain combines TRBV7-2 with TRBJ1-1; TRBD1 aligns across 8 bases. The CDR3 length is 14 residues. V was clipped by 4 bases and J by 0 bases; unmatched bases: 1. Germline assignment: CDR1 SGHTA and CDR2 FQGNSA. CDR3 sequence: CASSSGQVNTEAFF. CDR3 DNA: TGTGCCAGCAGCTCGGGACAGGTGAACACTGAAGCTTTCTTT.

The CDR3 DNA sequence: TGTGCCAGCGGCGCCTTAGGGGGTAGGACTGAAGCTTTCTTT. It specifies CASGALGGRTEAFF. The gene calls are TRBV7-2 and TRBJ1-1, with a possible D match to TRBD1 (6 bases). The germline CDR1 and CDR2 sequences are SGHTA and FQGNSA. Trimming stripped 8 bases from V and 5 bases from J, with 18 bases between. The CDR3 totals 14 residues.

V is TRBV3-1 (or the pseudogene TRBV3-2) and J is TRBJ1-2; D might be TRBD1 (6 bases). This CDR3 is 14 amino acids long. The V and J ends lost 3 bases and 7 bases respectively, with 15 bases between them. Looked up from germline, CDR1 is LGHDT and CDR2 is YNNKEL (reference sequence). Here the CDR3 reads CASSHGNTGSGYTF. The CDR3 nucleotides are TGTGCCAGCAGCCACGGTAATACAGGGAGTGGCTACACCTTC.

This clone came up many times. This chain uses TRBV20-1 with TRBJ1-1; D uncertain. V gave up 3 bases and J gave up 6 bases, with 20 bases separating them. The CDR3 covers 15 residues. CDR1 and CDR2 from the germline V gene are DFQATT and SNEGSKA (reference sequence). The CDR3 protein is CSASPTREPGAEAFF. CDR3 bases: TGCAGTGCTAGTCCCACAAGGGAGCCTGGCGCTGAAGCTTTCTTT.

V usage is TRBV30 and J usage is TRBJ2-1, with D perhaps TRBD2 (6 bases). The CDR3 totals 15 residues. CDR1 and CDR2 from the germline V gene are GTSNPN and SVGIG (reference sequence). Trimming took off 1 base at V and 1 base at J, with 11 bases between the two ends. The CDR3 DNA reads TGTGCCTGGAGTGGGCGGGGATATTCCTACAATGAGCAGTTCTTC. The encoded protein is CAWSGRGYSYNEQFF.

V gene TRBV29-1 combines with J gene TRBJ1-5; D might be TRBD1 (5 bases). The CDR3 has 15 residues. V was clipped by 4 bases and J by 0 bases, with 13 bases between them. Germline V gene data show CDR1 as SQVTM and CDR2 as ANQGSEA. This CDR3 reads CSVAKGASSNQPQHF. CDR3 DNA: TGCAGCGTTGCGAAAGGGGCATCTAGCAATCAGCCCCAGCATTTT. The variable domain in full, with the rest retrieved from reference TRBV29-1 and TRBJ1-5, is SAVISQKPSRDICQRGTSLTIQCQVDSQVTMMFWYRQQPGQSLTLIATANQGSEATYESGFVIDKFPISRPNLTFSTLTVSNMSPEDSSIYLCSVAKGASSNQPQHFGDGTRLSIL.

This sequence joins TRBV30 and TRBJ1-1; D may be TRBD1 (5 bases). The V end lost 0 bases, the J end lost 4 bases, and 9 bases lay between the germline ends. Germline CDR1 GTSNPN, CDR2 SVGIG (reference sequence). This CDR3 comprises 13 residues. The CDR3 here is CAWSVGAGTEAFF. CDR3 in DNA: TGTGCCTGGAGTGTAGGGGCAGGCACTGAAGCTTTCTTT.

The chain uses TRBV9 and TRBJ1-2, with a tentative D call TRBD1 (5 bases). The CDR3 is made up of 15 amino acids. Germline assignment: CDR1 SGDLS and CDR2 YYNGEE. Trimming removed 0 bases at V and 4 bases at J, with 13 bases between. The CDR3 nucleotides read TGTGCCAGCAGCGTAGGGGGAGGGGTTGGCTATGGCTACACCTTC. Encoded protein: CASSVGGGVGYGYTF. The complete variable domain, with remaining parts taken from reference TRBV9 and TRBJ1-2, reads DSGVTQTPKHLITATGQRVTLRCSPRSGDLSVYWYQQSLDQGLQFLIQYYNGEERAKGNILERFSAQQFPDLHSELNLSSLELGDSALYFCASSVGGGVGYGYTFGSGTRLTVV.

The rearrangement links TRBV5-6 to TRBJ2-7; maybe TRBD2 (7 bases). Germline values: CDR1 SGHDT, CDR2 YYEEEE. The CDR3 length is 13 residues. Deletions cut 4 bases from V and 3 bases from J, with 11 bases between. DNA for the CDR3: TGTGCCAGCAGCGGAGGGGGGGACTACGAGCAGTACGTC. This translates into CASSGGGDYEQYV.

This clone was recorded a few times. This chain connects TRBV27 to TRBJ2-7, with 15 bases that match TRBD2. V gave up 3 bases and J gave up 3 bases; unmatched junction bases: 6. The length of the CDR3 is 17 residues. Germline V gene sequence: CDR1 MNHEY, CDR2 SMNVEV (reference sequence). The CDR3 DNA is TGTGCCAGCAGTTTTGGACTAGCGGGGGGGCAACTCTACGAGCAGTACTTC. Protein product: CASSFGLAGGQLYEQYF.

The gene calls are TRBV28 and TRBJ2-3; D is undetermined. With 8 bases removed from V and 2 bases from J, the gap between germline ends came to 14 bases. The CDR3 has 14 amino acids. The V gene's germline CDR1 is MDHEN and CDR2 SYDVKM. CDR3 residues: CASGSGLYTDTQYF. CDR3 bases: TGTGCCAGCGGTAGTGGTCTCTACACAGATACGCAGTATTTT.

The J gene is TRBJ2-7, the V gene TRBV2; tentative D call: TRBD2 (5 bases). The length of the CDR3 is 12 residues. The V gene lost 8 bases and the J gene lost 5 bases, with 13 bases spanning the gap. Germline V lookup: CDR1 SNHLY, CDR2 FYNNEI. Here the CDR3 reads CASRWTGNEQYV. CDR3 nucleotide sequence: TGTGCCAGCCGATGGACTGGTAACGAGCAGTACGTC.

This chain connects TRBV18 to TRBJ1-2; D unclear. The V gene lost 5 bases and the J gene lost 8 bases, with 21 bases spanning the gap. CDR1 and CDR2 (germline): KGHSH, LQKENI. CDR3 length: 15 amino acids. CDR3 sequence: CASSTGPEGLGGYTF. Written as DNA, the CDR3 is TGTGCCAGCTCAACCGGGCCGGAGGGCCTGGGAGGCTACACCTTC.

The chain carries TRBV25-1 and TRBJ1-6; a weak D match, TRBD1 (5 bases). In germline, CDR1 is MGHDK, CDR2 SYGVNS. The CDR3 loop spans 16 amino acids. V shed 6 bases and J shed 5 bases, with 17 bases lying between them. The CDR3 region is CASRGGRGRNNSPLHF. The DNA for the CDR3 is TGTGCCAGCAGGGGGGGGAGGGGAAGGAATAATTCACCCCTCCACTTT.

This rearrangement joins TRBV5-4 to TRBJ1-1; the match to TRBD1 covers 11 bases. V was clipped by 2 bases and J by 4 bases; unmatched bases: 10. Germline CDR1 reads SGHNT; CDR2 reads YYREEE (reference sequence). The CDR3 loop spans 17 amino acids. The CDR3 sequence is CASSFGGQGAIGTEAFF. In nucleotides, the CDR3 is TGTGCCAGCAGCTTTGGTGGACAGGGGGCAATCGGCACTGAAGCTTTCTTT.

The CDR3 protein is CASSKQGQYGYTF. The CDR3 coding sequence is TGTGCCAGCAGCAAACAGGGGCAATATGGCTACACCTTC. This chain links TRBV7-6 with TRBJ1-2, with 7 bases matching TRBD1. CDR3 length: 13 amino acids. Germline V gives CDR1 SGHVS, CDR2 FNYEAQ. V shed 5 bases and J 5 bases; nucleotides not matched to a gene: 5.

This sequence joins TRBV6-5 and TRBJ1-5, with TRBD1 matching 8 bases. Germline V gives CDR1 MNHEY, CDR2 SVGAGI. V gave up 6 bases and J gave up 6 bases; unmatched junction bases: 10. The CDR3 sequence is 15 residues long. The CDR3 here is CASSRRTGLGQPQHF. The CDR3 DNA is TGTGCCAGCAGCCGTAGGACAGGGTTGGGTCAGCCCCAGCATTTT.

V and J are TRBV15 and TRBJ2-7; 7 positions match TRBD1. In germline, CDR1 is LNHNV, CDR2 YYDKDF (reference sequence). The CDR3 runs 15 residues. V was pared by 3 bases and J by 7 bases, with 12 bases of the junction left unmatched. The CDR3 DNA follows: TGTGCCACCAGCAGGGGGGACAGAGTCATCCGGGAGCAGTACGTC. Residues: CATSRGDRVIREQYV.

The genes are TRBV6-2 or TRBV6-3 and TRBJ2-1; D not certain. CDR3 length: 13 residues. CDR1 is MNHEY, CDR2 SVGEGT, per germline. V was clipped by 2 bases and J by 4 bases, with 6 bases between them. CDR3 sequence: CASSYEVYNEQFF. CDR3 sequence (DNA): TGTGCCAGCAGTTACGAGGTTTACAATGAGCAGTTCTTC.

CDR3: CARGHINSPLHF. Written as DNA, the CDR3 is TGCGCCAGGGGACATATCAATTCACCCCTCCACTTT. V is TRBV10-1 and J is TRBJ1-6; maybe TRBD1 (6 bases). CDR1 WNHNN and CDR2 SYGVQD come from the germline V gene (reference sequence). The CDR3 length is 12 residues. Trimming removed 9 bases from V and 7 bases from J, with 10 bases in between.

This clone occurred a few times. The chain combines TRBV3-1 (or the pseudogene TRBV3-2) with TRBJ1-2; D gene ambiguous. Germline CDR1 and CDR2: LGHDT and YNNKEL (reference sequence). The length of the CDR3 is 12 residues. V was shortened by 4 bases and J by 8 bases, with 11 bases between the two germline ends. The CDR3 DNA reads TGTGCCAGCAGCCGGAGGGAAACCGGCTACACCTTC. Protein product: CASSRRETGYTF.

V and J are TRBV27 and TRBJ2-4; TRBD1 aligns across 8 bases. Trimming took 6 bases from V and 2 from J; bases not matched to a gene: 9. The CDR3 consists of 16 residues. The germline V gene encodes CDR1 MNHEY and CDR2 SMNVEV (reference sequence). The CDR3 protein is CASSAGGGLTKNIQYF. CDR3 in DNA: TGTGCCAGCAGCGCAGGGGGCGGCCTGACCAAAAACATTCAGTACTTC.

A note on this clone: Other DNA variants within this sample encode the same CDR3. The V gene is TRBV12-5, the J gene TRBJ2-1; the match to TRBD1 covers 8 bases. The ends lost 6 bases at V and 5 bases at J; junction bases unmatched: 9. The CDR3 is 15 residues long. Germline V CDR1 and CDR2: LGHNT, FRNRAP. The DNA of the CDR3 is TGTGCTAGTGGACTCGGACAGGGCGCTAACAATGAGCAGTTCTTC. Protein sequence: CASGLGQGANNEQFF.

The V and J genes are TRBV7-2 and TRBJ1-3; D unresolved. CDR3 length: 16 residues. V dropped 4 bases and J dropped 4 bases, with 17 bases sitting between them. In germline, CDR1 is SGHTA, CDR2 FQGNSA. The CDR3 is CASSSYEGVTGNTIYF. CDR3 nucleotide sequence: TGTGCCAGCAGCTCGTATGAGGGTGTTACCGGAAACACCATATATTTT.

The chain joins TRBV19 to TRBJ1-2, with 7 bases matching TRBD1. The CDR3 loop spans 16 amino acids. Trimming at V came to 2 bases and at J to 3 bases, leaving 9 bases not matched to a gene. In germline, CDR1 is LNHDA, CDR2 SQIVND (reference sequence). The CDR3 region has the DNA TGTGCCAGTAGTATACCTCGGACAGGAATTGACTATGGCTACACCTTC. Translated: CASSIPRTGIDYGYTF. Full variable domain (missing parts from reference TRBV19 and TRBJ1-2): DGGITQSPKYLFRKEGQNVTLSCEQNLNHDAMYWYRQDPGQGLRLIYYSQIVNDFQKGDIAEGYSVSREKKESFPLTVTSAQKNPTAFYLCASSIPRTGIDYGYTFGSGTRLTVV.

The J gene is TRBJ1-4, the V gene TRBV4-1; 9 bases are a match to TRBD1. Germline CDR1 reads MGHRA; CDR2 reads YSYEKL. The V segment lost 2 bases and the J segment 6 bases; nucleotides outside the gene matches: 1. The length of the CDR3 is 14 residues. The CDR3: CASSQRQGDEKLFF. The CDR3 nucleotides read TGCGCCAGCAGCCAAAGACAGGGGGATGAAAAACTGTTTTTT.

The rearrangement uses TRBV4-1 and TRBJ2-7; 7 bases agree with TRBD1. CDR1 and CDR2 from the germline V gene are MGHRA and YSYEKL. CDR3 length: 14 residues. V was clipped by 1 base and J by 7 bases; unmatched bases: 7. CDR3 loop: CASSQGAGGREQYF. The DNA of the CDR3 is TGCGCCAGCAGCCAAGGGGCAGGGGGTAGGGAGCAGTACTTC.

The chain employs TRBV3-1 (or the pseudogene TRBV3-2) and TRBJ1-6, with a weak D call TRBD1 (5 bases). The CDR3 is 16 residues long. Germline lookup yields CDR1 LGHDT and CDR2 YNNKEL (reference sequence). V lost 1 base, J lost 10 bases, and 17 bases lay in between. In DNA, the CDR3 is TGTGCCAGCAGCCAAGGAAGCGGGGGAGATCGGTCACCCCTCCACTTT. Translation: CASSQGSGGDRSPLHF.

This CDR3 reads CASSIISSVRGYGYTF. CDR3 nucleotides: TGTGCCAGTAGTATAATTTCGTCCGTCAGGGGGTATGGCTACACCTTC. The chain has TRBV19 and TRBJ1-2, with 7 positions matching TRBD1. Losses at the gene ends were 2 bases for V and 5 bases for J; bases not matched to a gene: 11. The CDR3 contains 16 residues. CDR1 is LNHDA and CDR2 is SQIVND in the germline V gene (reference sequence).